This TCR beta chain stems from a study of early T cells in non-severe SARS-CoV-2 infection. Study context: Bulk RNA taken from unsorted whole blood was sequenced, leaving chains unpaired.

This clonotype was counted many times. TCRdb independently ran MiXCR on the 5' RACE reads; one entry per CDR3 protein. Counted here are about 73,000 distinct CDR3 sequences, around 13% occurring once; the ten biggest clones make up roughly 13%. This CDR3 has 14 amino acids. V lost 5 bases, J lost 8 bases, and 18 bases lay in between. Germline values: CDR1 SGHTA, CDR2 FQGNSA. The sequencing sample was made of whole blood. The source is an adult who was a healthcare worker with PCR-confirmed SARS-CoV-2 infection or an uninfected control (not recorded which). This rearrangement joins TRBV7-2 to TRBJ1-1; D is ambiguous. In nucleotides, the CDR3 is TGTGCCAGCAGCCCCCCCGTATACTCGCCAGAAGCTTTCTTT. Amino acids: CASSPPVYSPEAFF.